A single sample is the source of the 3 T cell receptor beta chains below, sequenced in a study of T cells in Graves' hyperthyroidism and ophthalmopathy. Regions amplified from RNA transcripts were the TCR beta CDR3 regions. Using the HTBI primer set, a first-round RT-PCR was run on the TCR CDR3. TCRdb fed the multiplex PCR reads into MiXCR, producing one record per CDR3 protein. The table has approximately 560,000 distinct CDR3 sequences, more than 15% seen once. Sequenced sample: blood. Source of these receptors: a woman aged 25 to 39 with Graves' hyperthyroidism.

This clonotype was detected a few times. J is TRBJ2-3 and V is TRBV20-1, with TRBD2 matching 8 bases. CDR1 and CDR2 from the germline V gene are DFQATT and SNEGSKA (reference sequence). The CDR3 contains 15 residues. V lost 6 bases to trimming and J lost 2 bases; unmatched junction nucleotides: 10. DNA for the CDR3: TGCAGTGCAACCCAGGGCGGGGGGTCCACAGATACGCAGTATTTT. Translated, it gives CSATQGGGSTDTQYF.

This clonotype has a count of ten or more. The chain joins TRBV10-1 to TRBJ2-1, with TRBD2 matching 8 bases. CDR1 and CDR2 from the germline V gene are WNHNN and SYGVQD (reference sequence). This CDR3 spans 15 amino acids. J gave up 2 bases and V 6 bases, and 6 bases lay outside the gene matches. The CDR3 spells CASSRGGGPYNEQFF. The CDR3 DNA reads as TGCGCCAGCAGCCGGGGGGGGGGTCCCTACAATGAGCAGTTCTTC.

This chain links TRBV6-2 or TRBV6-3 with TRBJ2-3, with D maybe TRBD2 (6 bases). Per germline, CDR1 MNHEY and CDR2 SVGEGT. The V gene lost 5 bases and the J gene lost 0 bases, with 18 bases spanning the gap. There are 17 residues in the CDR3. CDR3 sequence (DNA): TGTGCCAGCAGTCGGAGGAGGGCAGGGATCAGCACAGATACGCAGTATTTT. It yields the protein CASSRRRAGISTDTQYF.